This TCR beta chain was obtained from a study of blood T cell repertoires in COVID-19. Looking at the study overall: Some COVID-19 samples were acute and others convalescent; all came from the United States, Italy and Spain. PBMCs, B-cell-depleted T cells, or T cells were the source of the cDNA or gDNA that made up the material.

The CDR3 covers 16 residues. The germline V gene has CDR1 LGHDT and CDR2 YNNKEL (reference sequence). V lost 4 bases to trimming and J lost 5 bases, with 20 bases between them. Per the study methods: Amplification of reference gene primers provided the estimated nucleated cell counts. Measured with immunoSEQ multiplex PCR; TCRdb has only the in-frame clones, and not every one. That table supplies the V and J calls and clone size; D and trimming were determined from the DNA. The sample gives 200,000 to 250,000 clones, roughly 84% of which show up once; approximately 2.1% is in the top ten. The chain couples TRBV3-1 (or the pseudogene TRBV3-2) to TRBJ1-2; no firm D call. The clonotype comes from a woman aged 40 to 55 who had recovered from COVID-19. The sample consisted of peripheral blood. Here the CDR3 DNA reads TGTGCCAGCAGCCCCTTCGAGGAGAGTTTGGTATATGGCTACACCTTC. As protein: CASSPFEESLVYGYTF.